This T cell receptor beta chain was found in a study of blood T cell repertoires in COVID-19. The data were produced by immunoSEQ multiplex PCR, yet TCRdb's version contains in-frame clones alone and is incomplete. The sample holds 150,000 or so clones, approximately 74% seen once. The CDR3 spans 13 residues. Germline assignment: CDR1 SGHVS and CDR2 FQNEAQ. V was trimmed by 5 bases and J by 3 bases, leaving 11 bases between them. The source material was peripheral blood. The TCR was taken from a woman older than 75 with acute or convalescent COVID-19. J is TRBJ2-7 and V is TRBV7-8; weak D call: TRBD1 (5 bases). The CDR3 sequence is CASSPPRVYEQYF. The CDR3 DNA is TGTGCCAGCAGCCCCCCCAGGGTCTACGAGCAGTACTTC. Full variable domain (outside the CDR3, taken from reference TRBV7-8 and TRBJ2-7): GAGVSQSPRYKVAKRGQDVALRCDPISGHVSLFWYQQALGQGPEFLTYFQNEAQLDKSGLPSDRFFAERPEGSVSTLKIQRTQQEDSAVYLCASSPPRVYEQYFGPGTRLTVT.